This T cell receptor (beta chain) stems from a study of cytotoxic CD8 clonotypes in ibrutinib-treated CLL. Turning to the study itself: The patients, roughly ten relapsed/refractory and approximately 15 treatment-naive, included approximately 18 who were IGHV unmutated. A median roughly twelve months of treatment, range 6 to 36, preceded the collection of response samples. Mean yields were approximately 250,000 productive templates and under 100,000 productive rearrangements per sample.

Clones were sequenced by immunoSEQ multiplex PCR, and TCRdb holds only the in-frame ones, with some missing. Here the sample spans some 200,000 clones, roughly 73% being singletons. The ends were cut back, 0 bases at V and 0 bases at J, with 15 bases in the middle. Looked up from germline, CDR1 is GTSNPN and CDR2 is SVGIG (reference sequence). The CDR3 contains 17 residues. This clone was picked up one time. The TCR was taken from a human donor with chronic lymphocytic leukemia. The source was PBMCs, collected after 12 months of ibrutinib treatment. This chain links TRBV30 with TRBJ2-4; tentatively, D is TRBD1 (5 bases). The CDR3 DNA reads as TGTGCCTGGAGTGTACAGGTGACAGAAATAGCCAAAAACATTCAGTACTTC. Encoded protein: CAWSVQVTEIAKNIQYF. The entire variable domain, with the rest obtained from reference TRBV30 and TRBJ2-4, is as follows: SQTIHQWPATLVQPVGSPLSLECTVEGTSNPNLYWYRQAAGRGLQLLFYSVGIGQISSEVPQNLSASRPQDRQFILSSKKLLLSDSGFYLCAWSVQVTEIAKNIQYFGAGTRLSVL.